The following is a TCR beta chain sequence with its context. The method was immunoSEQ multiplex PCR; TCRdb's version includes in-frame clones alone and lacks a portion of them. Among roughly 20,000 clones listed, 55% to 80% were seen once. The treatment: randomized to nivolumab then ipilimumab (arm A) or the reverse (arm B). Live CD3+CD8+ CD19− CD56− cells were sorted from PBMCs. V shed 3 bases and J shed 9 bases, with 19 bases lying between them. The V gene's germline CDR1 is SGHKS and CDR2 YYEKEE (reference sequence). The CDR3 totals 15 residues. These data originate in a study of sequential checkpoint blockade in melanoma. Across the whole study: Randomization was 1:1 between first-line nivolumab→ipilimumab and ipilimumab→nivolumab.

The specimen was CD8+ T cells sorted from blood (inferred from file names), collected from a patient given nivolumab and ipilimumab in sequence. This chain joins TRBV5-5 and TRBJ2-1, with D possibly matching TRBD1 (6 bases). This receptor was obtained from a human donor with melanoma. The chain's CDR3 is CASSSGVGEKGEQFF. CDR3 DNA sequence: TGTGCCAGCAGCTCAGGGGTGGGAGAGAAAGGTGAGCAGTTCTTC.